This TCR beta chain was sequenced during a study of blood T cells in healthy people across ages. A second PCR of roughly 7 to 11 cycles used a sample-barcoded 5' primer and a J-beta primer mix. A single record per CDR3 protein comes from TCRdb applying MiXCR to the 5' RACE reads. The table lists more than 800,000 distinct CDR3 sequences, 29% of them singletons. This clonotype was found many times. The V gene end was trimmed by 4 bases and the J gene end by 4 bases; junction bases not matched to a gene: 9. CDR3 length: 15 residues. Germline V lookup: CDR1 SGHAT, CDR2 FQNNGV. The specimen sequenced was blood. The V gene is TRBV11-2, the J gene TRBJ2-7; 8 nucleotides agree with TRBD1. This TCR was sampled from a woman aged 80 or over in good health. The CDR3 coding sequence is TGTGCCAGCAGCTCTTACCGGGACAGGTTTTACGAGCAGTACTTC. Translating it yields CASSSYRDRFYEQYF. The full variable domain, in which reference TRBV11-2 and TRBJ2-7 provide the parts outside the CDR3, is EAGVAQSPRYKIIEKRQSVAFWCNPISGHATLYWYQQILGQGPKLLIQFQNNGVVDDSQLPKDRFSAERLKGVDSTLKIQPAKLEDSAVYLCASSSYRDRFYEQYFGPGTRLTVT.